These 27 T cell receptor beta chains came from one sample sequenced in a study of T cells in Graves' hyperthyroidism and ophthalmopathy. Amplification yielded TCR beta CDR3 regions, with RNA transcripts as the source. When the TCR CDR3 underwent first-round RT-PCR, the HTBI primer set was used. TCRdb analysed the multiplex PCR reads with MiXCR anew, one entry per CDR3 protein. The sample lists 350,000 or so distinct CDR3 sequences, over 15% occurring once. The sequenced sample consisted of blood. The receptors shown here come from a woman aged 45 to 65 with Graves' hyperthyroidism.

V usage is TRBV12-3 or TRBV12-4 and J usage is TRBJ2-3, with D perhaps matching TRBD1 or TRBD2 (5 bases each). The CDR3 has 16 residues. Trimming removed 2 bases from V and 5 bases from J, with 17 bases in between. The CDR3: CASSLINWGLGDTQYF. For the CDR3, the DNA is TGTGCCAGCAGTTTAATCAATTGGGGGTTGGGAGATACGCAGTATTTT.

This clonotype was seen many times. The V and J genes are TRBV11-2 and TRBJ2-5, with 9 bases fitting TRBD2. Looked up from germline, CDR1 is SGHAT and CDR2 is FQNNGV. Trimming cost V 5 bases and J 0 bases; bases outside gene matches: 7. This CDR3 spans 16 amino acids. The CDR3 region is CASSPQAGGHQETQYF. The CDR3 DNA follows: TGTGCCAGCAGCCCGCAAGCGGGGGGACACCAAGAGACCCAGTACTTC.

V is TRBV6-5 and J is TRBJ2-7, with 8 bases fitting TRBD1. Trimming at V came to 4 bases and at J to 4 bases, leaving 6 bases not matched to a gene. The CDR3 is 14 amino acids. CDR1 and CDR2 (germline): MNHEY, SVGAGI. The CDR3 region has the DNA TGTGCCAGCAGTTCGACAGGGGCCGGGTACGAGCAGTACTTC. Translated: CASSSTGAGYEQYF.

The rearrangement uses TRBV4-2 and TRBJ2-5; D unresolved. The length of the CDR3 is 15 residues. Trimming cost V 1 base and J 4 bases, with 13 bases left between them. Germline assignment: CDR1 LGHNA and CDR2 YNFKEQ. In DNA form, the CDR3 reads TGTGCCAGCAGCCAAGCGTCGGGCCTTCGAGAGACCCAGTACTTC. As protein: CASSQASGLRETQYF.

This clonotype has just a few counts. The V call is TRBV20-1, the J call TRBJ1-2; D is undetermined. The germline V gene has CDR1 DFQATT and CDR2 SNEGSKA (reference sequence). The CDR3 totals 15 residues. Trimming took 6 bases from V and 3 from J, leaving 20 bases between them. CDR3 nucleotide sequence: TGCAGTGCGCTTGACCCGAGAAACTTGGACTATGGCTACACCTTC. Translated, it gives CSALDPRNLDYGYTF.

This clonotype appeared a few times. The chain couples TRBV6-2 or TRBV6-3 to TRBJ1-6; TRBD1 aligns across 7 bases. The CDR3 sequence is 15 residues long. In germline, CDR1 is MNHEY, CDR2 SVGEGT. V shed 8 bases, J shed 6 bases, and the junction held 10 bases outside the gene matches. CDR3 DNA: TGTGCCAGCGTCGAGGGGGCCTTCTTTAATTCACCCCTCCACTTT. It specifies CASVEGAFFNSPLHF.

This clonotype was counted ten times or more. The chain links TRBV28 to TRBJ2-1; no definite D call. Trimming stripped 4 bases from V and 3 bases from J, with 16 bases between. This CDR3 region has 16 residues. Looked up from germline, CDR1 is MDHEN and CDR2 is SYDVKM. The DNA for the CDR3 is TGTGCCAGCAGTTCCCAAATGGGGAAACACTACAATGAGCAGTTCTTC. Protein: CASSSQMGKHYNEQFF.

The chain is built from TRBV6-2 or TRBV6-3 and TRBJ1-2, with TRBD1 matching 7 bases. Germline assignment: CDR1 MNHEY and CDR2 SVGEGT. Losses at the gene ends were 2 bases for V and 1 base for J; bases not matched to a gene: 4. This CDR3 region has 15 residues. The CDR3 loop is CASSYKGQLNYGYTF. As DNA, the CDR3 is TGTGCCAGCAGTTACAAGGGACAGCTTAACTATGGCTACACCTTC.

The J gene is TRBJ1-2, the V gene TRBV5-8; no clear D gene. V was shortened by 1 base and J by 4 bases, with 8 bases between the two germline ends. CDR1 and CDR2 from the germline V gene are SGHTS and YDEGEE. The CDR3 runs 13 residues. Written as DNA, the CDR3 is TGTGCCAGCAGCTTGACCCCAGCCTATGGCTACACCTTC. This codes for CASSLTPAYGYTF.

The chain has TRBV30 and TRBJ1-2; a weak D match, TRBD1 (6 bases). Trimming took off 8 bases at V and 8 bases at J, with 15 bases between the two ends. Germline-derived CDR1 and CDR2 are GTSNPN and SVGIG (reference sequence). CDR3 length: 11 residues. The chain's CDR3 is CARGGTFGYTF. The CDR3 bases are TGTGCCCGCGGAGGGACATTCGGCTACACCTTC. Combining the CDR3 with reference TRBV30 and TRBJ1-2 gives the whole variable domain SQTIHQWPATLVQPVGSPLSLECTVEGTSNPNLYWYRQAAGRGLQLLFYSVGIGQISSEVPQNLSASRPQDRQFILSSKKLLLSDSGFYLCARGGTFGYTFGSGTRLTVV.

The genes are TRBV7-2 and TRBJ2-1; 9 nucleotides line up with TRBD2. Germline trimming cut 5 bases from V and 7 bases from J; bases unmatched to any gene: 12. The germline V gene encodes CDR1 SGHTA and CDR2 FQGNSA. This CDR3 comprises 16 residues. In DNA, the CDR3 is TGTGCCAGCAGCCCCTGGGGGGGGACTAGCATGAATGAGCAGTTCTTC. Amino acid sequence: CASSPWGGTSMNEQFF.

As concerns this clonotype: A much larger clonotype is one base distant, so this may be a read error. The gene calls are TRBV6-8 and TRBJ2-1; the D gene could be TRBD1 or TRBD2 (5 bases each). Germline V gives CDR1 MNHGY, CDR2 SAAAGT. The CDR3 consists of 13 residues. This CDR3 is CAGSTGTWNEQFF. The CDR3, as DNA: TGTGCCGGCAGTACCGGGACCTGGAATGAGCAGTTCTTC.

This rearrangement joins TRBV10-3 to TRBJ2-1; the match to TRBD2 covers 7 bases. V gave up 6 bases and J gave up 7 bases; unmatched junction bases: 15. Germline values: CDR1 ENHRY, CDR2 SYGVKD. The CDR3 spans 16 residues. CDR3 residues: CAISRGDFEVVNEQFF. In DNA, the CDR3 is TGTGCCATCAGCCGGGGGGATTTTGAAGTGGTAAATGAGCAGTTCTTC.

V usage is TRBV13 and J usage is TRBJ2-3; 8 nucleotides agree with TRBD2. Germline V gene lookup returns CDR1 PRHDT and CDR2 FYEKMQ (reference sequence). CDR3 length: 17 residues. With V trimmed by 5 bases and J by 0 bases, 10 bases remained unmatched. The CDR3 is CASSRLEAGASTDTQYF. The DNA of the CDR3 is TGTGCCAGCAGCAGACTGGAAGCGGGGGCTAGCACAGATACGCAGTATTTT.

This clonotype was picked up a small number of times. This chain uses TRBV11-2 with TRBJ1-1, with D possibly being TRBD1 (5 bases). This CDR3 contains 15 residues. Trimming pared 5 bases from V and 4 bases from J, leaving 17 bases between. The V gene's germline CDR1 is SGHAT and CDR2 FQNNGV. The CDR3 nucleotides read TGTGCCAGCAGCCCCCTGAAGGGGTGGGGCACTGAAGCTTTCTTT. It specifies CASSPLKGWGTEAFF.

This rearrangement joins TRBV30 to TRBJ2-3; 8 positions agree with TRBD2. The V segment lost 5 bases and the J segment 3 bases; nucleotides outside the gene matches: 1. CDR3 length equals 12 residues. Germline CDR1 is GTSNPN and CDR2 is SVGIG (reference sequence). The CDR3 DNA reads TGTGCCTGGGCGGGGGGTACAGATACGCAGTATTTT. Translation gives CAWAGGTDTQYF.

This clonotype was seen ten or more times. CDR3: CASSSTGTGAEETQYF. For the CDR3, the DNA is TGTGCCAGCAGCTCCACCGGGACAGGGGCCGAAGAGACCCAGTACTTC. This sequence joins TRBV12-3 or TRBV12-4 and TRBJ2-5; 10 nucleotides agree with TRBD1. V trimming: 6 bases; J trimming: 3 bases; junction bases outside the gene matches: 10. The CDR3 spans 16 residues.

J is TRBJ2-5 and V is TRBV11-1; 8 bases align to TRBD2. Germline assignment: CDR1 SGHAT and CDR2 FQDESV (reference sequence). This CDR3 contains 16 residues. V dropped 5 bases and J dropped 4; count of bases not matched to a gene: 12. CDR3 nucleotide sequence: TGTGCCAGCAGCCAAGAGGGAAGCGGGAGAGGAGAGACCCAGTACTTC. This encodes CASSQEGSGRGETQYF.

This clonotype was seen only a few times. This sequence joins TRBV10-3 and TRBJ2-2, with TRBD1 identical over 7 bases. Germline CDR1 and CDR2: ENHRY and SYGVKD. J was trimmed by 4 bases and V by 6 bases; bases with no gene match: 2. The CDR3 covers 13 residues. The DNA for the CDR3 is TGTGCCATCAGGTACAGGGGCACCGGGGAGCTGTTTTTT. Encoded protein: CAIRYRGTGELFF.

This clonotype was counted a few times. This chain joins TRBV7-2 and TRBJ2-1; no firm D call. The germline V gene encodes CDR1 SGHTA and CDR2 FQGNSA. Trimming left V 2 bases short and J 2 bases short, with 10 bases between. CDR3 length: 15 amino acids. As DNA, the CDR3 is TGTGCCAGCAGCTTATCCCGGTATACCTACAATGAGCAGTTCTTC. It translates to CASSLSRYTYNEQFF.

The gene calls are TRBV6-2 or TRBV6-3 and TRBJ2-1, with D possibly being TRBD1 (6 bases). Per the germline V gene, CDR1 is MNHEY and CDR2 is SVGEGT. CDR3 length: 11 amino acids. With 2 bases removed from V and 15 bases from J, the gap between germline ends came to 11 bases. CDR3 in amino acids: CASSYEDRWFF. The CDR3 coding sequence is TGTGCCAGCAGTTACGAGGACAGATGGTTCTTC.

This clonotype appeared many times. The chain carries TRBV12-3 or TRBV12-4 and TRBJ2-1, with D perhaps given as TRBD1 or TRBD2 (6 bases each). The CDR3 has 14 residues. Trimming took off 7 bases at V and 5 bases at J, with 15 bases between the two ends. CDR3 amino acids: CASIEGGRHNEQFF. DNA of the CDR3: TGTGCCAGCATCGAAGGGGGGAGACACAATGAGCAGTTCTTC.

The J gene is TRBJ1-4, the V gene TRBV4-1; 11 positions agree with TRBD1. Looked up from germline, CDR1 is MGHRA and CDR2 is YSYEKL. The junction had 6 bases not matched to a gene; V was cut back by 4 bases and J by 2 bases. The CDR3 has 17 residues. The CDR3 sequence is CASSRGQGASTNEKLFF. DNA of the CDR3: TGCGCCAGCAGCCGCGGACAGGGGGCGTCTACTAATGAAAAACTGTTTTTT.

The chain recombines TRBV6-1 with TRBJ1-4, with TRBD1 as a possible D gene (5 bases). The V gene's germline CDR1 is MNHNS and CDR2 SASEGT. CDR3 size: 16 residues. V was clipped by 0 bases and J by 2 bases, with 10 bases between them. The CDR3 loop is CASSEALGGTNEKLFF. The CDR3 DNA reads TGTGCCAGCAGTGAAGCGTTGGGGGGGACTAATGAAAAACTGTTTTTT.

The chain employs TRBV5-1 and TRBJ1-1; 7 bases match TRBD1. V shed 4 bases, J shed 0 bases, and the junction held 6 bases outside the gene matches. CDR3 length equals 15 residues. CDR1 and CDR2 from the germline V gene are SGHRS and YFSETQ. The CDR3 region has the DNA TGCGCCAGCAGCCCGGGACAGCTGATGAACACTGAAGCTTTCTTT. This encodes CASSPGQLMNTEAFF. Full variable domain (rest looked up from reference TRBV5-1 and TRBJ1-1): KAGVTQTPRYLIKTRGQQVTLSCSPISGHRSVSWYQQTPGQGLQFLFEYFSETQRNKGNFPGRFSGRQFSNSRSEMNVSTLELGDSALYLCASSPGQLMNTEAFFGQGTRLTVV.

Ten or more counts support this clonotype. The CDR3 protein is CASSFRRFYTDTQYF. In DNA form, the CDR3 reads TGTGCCAGCAGTTTTAGGCGGTTTTACACAGATACGCAGTATTTT. The chain combines TRBV12-3 or TRBV12-4 with TRBJ2-3; D ambiguous. This CDR3 region has 15 residues. V dropped 3 bases and J dropped 2 bases, with 12 bases sitting between them.

This clonotype occurred a few times. This chain connects TRBV12-3 or TRBV12-4 to TRBJ2-3; D perhaps matches TRBD2 (7 bases). Between the trimmed V and J ends, which lost 1 base and 6 bases, there was a span of 14 bases. The CDR3 is made up of 15 amino acids. This CDR3 is CASSLEGGTPDTQYF. The CDR3 DNA is TGTGCCAGCAGTTTAGAGGGGGGGACTCCGGATACGCAGTATTTT.